The rows below give T cell receptor beta chains drawn from one sample of a study of cytomegalovirus exposure and HLA in healthy donors. TCRdb's table, derived via immunoSEQ multiplex PCR, lists solely in-frame clones and lacks some. The data show some 170,000 clones, with roughly 89% seen just once and 3.5% to 4.5% held by the top ten. Sequenced material: PBMCs. The receptors stem from a man aged 18 to 29 in good health and CMV-seropositive. CDR3s include the opening cysteine and the closing phenylalanine or tryptophan. The order of the fields is J gene, clone size, D gene, V gene, CDR3 DNA, CDR3 protein. A D gene is named only where the DNA matches it firmly. Rows give clone size only sometimes, using once, few, many, or a class for an expanded clone.

j_call: TRBJ1-2
clone_size: NA
d_call: NA
v_call: TRBV5-6
cdr3_nt: TGTGCCAGCAGGGGCCGGGGGGGCCCAAAGGGCTACACCTTC
cdr3_aa: CASRGRGGPKGYTF

j_call: TRBJ1-1
clone_size: NA
d_call: TRBD1
v_call: TRBV5-4
cdr3_nt: TGTGCCAGCAGCACCGGGACAGCGATGGGGGAGGCTTTCTTT
cdr3_aa: CASSTGTAMGEAFF

j_call: TRBJ1-3
clone_size: NA
d_call: NA
v_call: TRBV19
cdr3_nt: TGTGCCAGTAGTATAGTAGCGGCCTTGTCTGGAAACACCATATATTTT
cdr3_aa: CASSIVAALSGNTIYF

j_call: TRBJ2-7
clone_size: NA
d_call: NA
v_call: TRBV7-9
cdr3_nt: TGTGCCAGCAGCCCGGGGAGCTACGAGCAGTACTTC
cdr3_aa: CASSPGSYEQYF

j_call: TRBJ2-7
clone_size: NA
d_call: TRBD2
v_call: TRBV6-4
cdr3_nt: TGTGCCAGCAGTGACTCGAGGCTAGCGGGCGACGAGCAGTACTTC
cdr3_aa: CASSDSRLAGDEQYF

j_call: TRBJ1-1
clone_size: NA
d_call: TRBD1
v_call: TRBV4-2
cdr3_nt: TGTGCCAGCAGCCAAGAGCCCGGGACAGCAAACACTGAAGCTTTCTTT
cdr3_aa: CASSQEPGTANTEAFF

j_call: TRBJ2-5
clone_size: NA
d_call: TRBD1
v_call: TRBV11-3
cdr3_nt: TGTGCCAGCAGCCCCATCCCCACAGGGGAAGAGACCCAGTACTTC
cdr3_aa: CASSPIPTGEETQYF

j_call: TRBJ1-3
clone_size: once
d_call: TRBD1
v_call: TRBV13
cdr3_nt: TGTGCCAGCAGCTTCGGACAGGGCTCTGGAAACACCATATATTTT
cdr3_aa: CASSFGQGSGNTIYF

j_call: TRBJ1-2
clone_size: NA
d_call: NA
v_call: TRBV7-9
cdr3_nt: TGTGCCAGCAGCGGCCGGCTGGACAGAAGCTATGGCTACACCTTC
cdr3_aa: CASSGRLDRSYGYTF

j_call: TRBJ1-1
clone_size: NA
d_call: TRBD1
v_call: TRBV19
cdr3_nt: TGTGCCAGTAGGGCTTTAGGGACAGGGGTTGAAGCTTTCTTT
cdr3_aa: CASRALGTGVEAFF

j_call: TRBJ2-2
clone_size: NA
d_call: TRBD1
v_call: TRBV28
cdr3_nt: TGTGCCAGCAGTTTAGTATCGGTCGTAAACCCCGGGACAGGGGACACCGGGGAGCTGTTTTTT
cdr3_aa: CASSLVSVVNPGTGDTGELFF

j_call: TRBJ2-7
clone_size: NA
d_call: TRBD2
v_call: TRBV5-1
cdr3_nt: TGCGCCAGCAGCTTGGTAACTAGCGGGAGGCTTAGCGAGCAGTACTTC
cdr3_aa: CASSLVTSGRLSEQYF

j_call: TRBJ1-1
clone_size: NA
d_call: NA
v_call: TRBV27
cdr3_nt: TGTGCCTCTTCCGGGACATCGGGTTCTGAAGCTTTCTTT
cdr3_aa: CASSGTSGSEAFF

j_call: TRBJ2-1
clone_size: NA
d_call: NA
v_call: TRBV2
cdr3_nt: TGTGCCAGCAGGGAGTCTAGCGTGGGGCTAACGGTCAAGCAGTTCTTC
cdr3_aa: CASRESSVGLTVKQFF

j_call: TRBJ2-7
clone_size: NA
d_call: TRBD2
v_call: TRBV11-3
cdr3_nt: TGTGCCAGCAGCCCAGAAGCGGGACTAGCGGTAAACGAGCAGTACTTC
cdr3_aa: CASSPEAGLAVNEQYF

j_call: TRBJ2-1
clone_size: NA
d_call: TRBD2
v_call: TRBV5-6
cdr3_nt: TGTGCCAGCACGCTAGCGGGGAGCAATGAGCAGTTCTTC
cdr3_aa: CASTLAGSNEQFF

j_call: TRBJ1-1
clone_size: NA
d_call: NA
v_call: TRBV6-1
cdr3_nt: TGTGCCAGCAAGTTTCAGGGGATGAACACTGAAGCTTTCTTT
cdr3_aa: CASKFQGMNTEAFF

j_call: TRBJ1-5
clone_size: NA
d_call: TRBD1
v_call: TRBV18
cdr3_nt: TGTGCCAGCTCACCGGCCCCGGGACAGGGGGCGGATCAGCCCCAGCATTTT
cdr3_aa: CASSPAPGQGADQPQHF

j_call: TRBJ2-1
clone_size: NA
d_call: NA
v_call: TRBV28
cdr3_nt: TGTGCCAGCAGTCATACCAGGGATGAGCAGTTCTTC
cdr3_aa: CASSHTRDEQFF

j_call: TRBJ2-2
clone_size: few
d_call: NA
v_call: TRBV7-9
cdr3_nt: TGTGCCAGCAGTTCCGACCGACACGCCGGGGAGCTGTTTTTT
cdr3_aa: CASSSDRHAGELFF

j_call: TRBJ2-3
clone_size: NA
d_call: NA
v_call: TRBV6-1
cdr3_nt: TGTGCCAGCAGTCGGGACTTAGCCCTAGATACGCAGTATTTT
cdr3_aa: CASSRDLALDTQYF

j_call: TRBJ2-1
clone_size: once
d_call: NA
v_call: TRBV7-9
cdr3_nt: TGTGCCAGCAGCTTAGGTAACACCAACTACAATGAGCAGTTCTTC
cdr3_aa: CASSLGNTNYNEQFF

j_call: TRBJ2-1
clone_size: NA
d_call: TRBD2
v_call: TRBV29-1
cdr3_nt: TGCAGCGTTGAAGGGGGGAGCGGGAGGTCCTACAATGAGCAGTTCTTC
cdr3_aa: CSVEGGSGRSYNEQFF

j_call: TRBJ1-1
clone_size: NA
d_call: TRBD1
v_call: TRBV18
cdr3_nt: TGTGCCAGCTCACCCGGGACAGGTAACACTGAAGCTTTCTTT
cdr3_aa: CASSPGTGNTEAFF

j_call: TRBJ2-3
clone_size: NA
d_call: TRBD2
v_call: TRBV5-1
cdr3_nt: TGCGCCAGCAGCTTGGAGGGCGGGAGGGCCGGTGATACGCAGTATTTT
cdr3_aa: CASSLEGGRAGDTQYF

j_call: TRBJ2-5
clone_size: NA
d_call: TRBD2
v_call: TRBV5-1
cdr3_nt: TGCGCCAGCAGCCTTAGCGGGCGGGAGACCCAGTACTTC
cdr3_aa: CASSLSGRETQYF

j_call: TRBJ2-5
clone_size: NA
d_call: TRBD2
v_call: TRBV5-1
cdr3_nt: TGCGCCAGCAGCGCCGGGACTAGCCAAGAGACCCAGTACTTC
cdr3_aa: CASSAGTSQETQYF

j_call: TRBJ1-1
clone_size: NA
d_call: NA
v_call: TRBV6-6
cdr3_nt: TGTGCCAGCAAAGTCACTTCAGGGGTCCTTGCCACTGAAGCTTTCTTT
cdr3_aa: CASKVTSGVLATEAFF

j_call: TRBJ2-7
clone_size: NA
d_call: NA
v_call: TRBV5-1
cdr3_nt: TGCGCCAGCAGCTTCCAGGCGAGCTCCTACGAGCAGTACTTC
cdr3_aa: CASSFQASSYEQYF

j_call: TRBJ2-4
clone_size: NA
d_call: NA
v_call: TRBV25-1
cdr3_nt: TGTGCCAGCAGTGAGACAGGAGACAAAAACATTCAGTACTTC
cdr3_aa: CASSETGDKNIQYF

j_call: TRBJ1-5
clone_size: once
d_call: NA
v_call: TRBV4-1
cdr3_nt: TGCGCCAGCAGCCAGATAGGGACACGGACTCAGCCCCAGCATTTT
cdr3_aa: CASSQIGTRTQPQHF

j_call: TRBJ2-1
clone_size: NA
d_call: TRBD2
v_call: TRBV28
cdr3_nt: TGTGCCAGCAGTCAAACTAGCGTTTACTCCTACAATGAGCAGTTCTTC
cdr3_aa: CASSQTSVYSYNEQFF

j_call: TRBJ2-2
clone_size: NA
d_call: TRBD1
v_call: TRBV4-1
cdr3_nt: TGCGCCAGCAGCCAAGTACAGGGGGCGACCGGGGAGCTGTTTTTT
cdr3_aa: CASSQVQGATGELFF

j_call: TRBJ2-7
clone_size: NA
d_call: TRBD2
v_call: TRBV28
cdr3_nt: TGTGCCAGCGTTAGCGGGGTAACCTACGAGCAGTACTTC
cdr3_aa: CASVSGVTYEQYF

j_call: TRBJ2-2
clone_size: NA
d_call: TRBD2
v_call: TRBV19
cdr3_nt: TGTGCCAGTAGTCCCCTGGGACTAGCGGAAAACACCGGGGAGCTGTTTTTT
cdr3_aa: CASSPLGLAENTGELFF

j_call: TRBJ1-1
clone_size: NA
d_call: TRBD1
v_call: TRBV6-4
cdr3_nt: TGTGCCAGCAGGGGACAGGGGGGCACTGAAGCTTTCTTT
cdr3_aa: CASRGQGGTEAFF

j_call: TRBJ2-1
clone_size: NA
d_call: TRBD2
v_call: TRBV11-3
cdr3_nt: TGTGCCAGCAGCCTCCCGACTAGCGGGGACAATGAGCAGTTCTTC
cdr3_aa: CASSLPTSGDNEQFF

j_call: TRBJ1-1
clone_size: NA
d_call: TRBD1
v_call: TRBV7-2
cdr3_nt: TGTGCCAGCAGCAGACAGGGGAACACTGAAGCTTTCTTT
cdr3_aa: CASSRQGNTEAFF

j_call: TRBJ2-6
clone_size: NA
d_call: NA
v_call: TRBV19
cdr3_nt: TGTGCCAGTAGTATAGGGGAGGCTGGGGCCAACGTCCTGACTTTC
cdr3_aa: CASSIGEAGANVLTF

j_call: TRBJ2-5
clone_size: NA
d_call: NA
v_call: TRBV11-3
cdr3_nt: TGTGCCAGCAGTTCCGGGGACTTTCAAGAGACCCAGTACTTC
cdr3_aa: CASSSGDFQETQYF

j_call: TRBJ2-1
clone_size: NA
d_call: TRBD2
v_call: TRBV27
cdr3_nt: TGTGCCAGCAGCCCCGCGCCTAGCGGGAGGGCGGTGCAGTTCTTC
cdr3_aa: CASSPAPSGRAVQFF

j_call: TRBJ1-1
clone_size: NA
d_call: NA
v_call: TRBV2
cdr3_nt: TGTGCCAGCAGACCCCGACAGGAGAACACTGAAGCTTTCTTT
cdr3_aa: CASRPRQENTEAFF

j_call: TRBJ2-7
clone_size: NA
d_call: TRBD2
v_call: TRBV6-4
cdr3_nt: TGTGCCAGCAGTCAGGCTAGCGGCTCCTACGAGCAGTACTTC
cdr3_aa: CASSQASGSYEQYF

j_call: TRBJ2-5
clone_size: NA
d_call: NA
v_call: TRBV7-9
cdr3_nt: TGTGCCAGCAGCTCCCGGGTTATGGGTGGAGAGACCCAGTACTTC
cdr3_aa: CASSSRVMGGETQYF

j_call: TRBJ2-1
clone_size: NA
d_call: TRBD2
v_call: TRBV30
cdr3_nt: TGTGCCTGGAGCCAAAATAGCGGGAGGTGCGGCCTCTCCTACAATGAGCAGTTCTTC
cdr3_aa: CAWSQNSGRCGLSYNEQFF

j_call: TRBJ2-7
clone_size: NA
d_call: NA
v_call: TRBV7-9
cdr3_nt: TGTGCCAGCAGCCCGAGGACTTCCTACGAGCAGTACTTC
cdr3_aa: CASSPRTSYEQYF

j_call: TRBJ2-5
clone_size: NA
d_call: NA
v_call: TRBV28
cdr3_nt: TGTGCCAGCAGTTCGTCCCTGGAGACCCAGTACTTC
cdr3_aa: CASSSSLETQYF

j_call: TRBJ1-1
clone_size: NA
d_call: NA
v_call: TRBV29-1
cdr3_nt: TGCAGCGTTGATGGGGTTCAGGACAGTGGACCTGAAGCTTTCTTT
cdr3_aa: CSVDGVQDSGPEAFF

j_call: TRBJ2-3
clone_size: NA
d_call: TRBD1
v_call: TRBV30
cdr3_nt: TGTGCCTGGAGTGCACAACAGGGGGCTTCGCAGTATTTT
cdr3_aa: CAWSAQQGASQYF

j_call: TRBJ2-3
clone_size: once
d_call: NA
v_call: TRBV5-3
cdr3_nt: TGTGCCAGAAGCTTGTACGGGGATTGCACAGATACGCAGTATTTT
cdr3_aa: CARSLYGDCTDTQYF

j_call: TRBJ2-1
clone_size: NA
d_call: TRBD1
v_call: TRBV4-1
cdr3_nt: TGCGCCAGCAGCCACATCAGGGGGCGCGGTGATGAGCAGTTCTTC
cdr3_aa: CASSHIRGRGDEQFF

j_call: TRBJ1-5
clone_size: once
d_call: NA
v_call: TRBV6-1
cdr3_nt: TGTGCCAGCAGTGCGGGACGGGGGGATAGCAATCAGCCCCAGCATTTT
cdr3_aa: CASSAGRGDSNQPQHF

j_call: TRBJ2-1
clone_size: once
d_call: NA
v_call: TRBV5-1
cdr3_nt: TGCGCCAGCAGCTCGGGAAGCAGGTCGGGTGGTTACAATGAGCAGTTCTTC
cdr3_aa: CASSSGSRSGGYNEQFF

j_call: TRBJ2-3
clone_size: NA
d_call: TRBD2
v_call: TRBV15
cdr3_nt: TGTGCCACCAGCAGAGATACGCTAGCGGTTAGGAGCGTACCAGATACGCAGTATTTT
cdr3_aa: CATSRDTLAVRSVPDTQYF

j_call: TRBJ2-3
clone_size: NA
d_call: TRBD2
v_call: TRBV29-1
cdr3_nt: TGCAGCGCTGATGGGACTAGCGGGATGACAGATACGCAGTATTTT
cdr3_aa: CSADGTSGMTDTQYF